This T cell receptor beta chain comes out of a study of STAT5B mutations in CD4+ large granular lymphocyte leukemia. For the study at large: The CDR3 'QG' motif was associated with a particular HLA allele among healthy donors.

Points from the study as a whole: Compared with healthy controls (2/35), patient top clones favored TRBV06 (8/27). Without putative leukemic clones, patient CD4-sorted repertoires remained more clonal than healthy CD4+ repertoires.

V was clipped by 8 bases and J by 1 base; unmatched bases: 7. CDR3 length: 15 residues. CDR1 is LNHDA, CDR2 SQIVND, per germline (reference sequence). Only in-frame clones appear in the TCRdb table, and some are missing; sequencing was by immunoSEQ multiplex PCR. This sample has 45,000 to 55,000 clones, with approximately 70% found just once. On this clone: Its matching antigen is unknown.

The gene calls are TRBV19 and TRBJ1-5, with 8 bases fitting TRBD1. This receptor was taken from a human donor in good health. Source material: CD4+ T cells from blood buffy coats. The CDR3: CASGSSGGSNQPQHF. CDR3 nucleotides: TGTGCCAGTGGCTCTTCAGGGGGCAGCAATCAGCCCCAGCATTTT.